This entry describes one TCR beta chain. Which antigen it targets is not known. Base qualities were left out, and no much larger clone turns up one base away. The CDR3 sequence holds 13 residues, the cysteine and phenylalanine included. Kept here is only the CDR3 DNA, which spans 39 bases and is read in frame from base 1. V is cut back by 5 bases and J by 7 bases, with 2 bases in the junction unmatched. For CDR1 and CDR2, the germline V gene lists SQVTM and ANQGSEA. TCRbeta CDR3 regions were amplified from genomic DNA using the immunoSEQ Assay, a bias-controlled multiplex PCR. The authors' pipeline ran thus. Within the assay, amplification of reference gene primers was used to estimate how many nucleated cells each sample contained. To quantify the absolute abundance of each unique TCRbeta CDR3 rearrangement, sequence reads were collapsed and filtered. For each sample, productive Simpson clonality was calculated by taking the square root of Simpson's diversity index across productive rearrangements. TCRdb holds this immuneACCESS table with in-frame rearrangements only. Some clones are missing; in checked studies, unresolved V genes explain under half, and the rest has no known cause. V and J calls and clone size are copied from that table; D and trimming were computed from the DNA. The sample has around 42,000 clones on record, over 75% of them singletons. The ten biggest clones cover more than 7% of the sample.

This sample was included in a study of blood T cell repertoires in COVID-19 (dated by TCRdb to the early 2020s). About the full investigation: Samples from collaborators originated in the United States, Italy and Spain and spanned both the acute and convalescent phases of COVID-19. The samples were drawn from the first 160 participants of the ongoing ImmuneRACE study and from 1,254 subjects provided by 6 global collaborators. The repertoires were made available in a free public database intended to serve as a resource for research on the immune response to SARS-CoV-2. Nearly every sample came with metadata listing a de-identified subject ID, COVID-19 status, age in years and sex. Where available, HLA class I and class II types were taken from metadata supplied by the sample provider and were not determined by assay-based typing. Deeply sampled blood TCRbeta repertoires from subjects exposed to, actively infected with, or recovered from COVID-19 were included in the dataset. The material from the prospective study consisted of cDNA or gDNA derived from T cells, B-cell-depleted T cells, or PBMCs.

Paper-wide results and their limitations: Clinical and demographic metadata were provided uncurated, with the amount varying by source and participant.

The collaborating institutions used their own protocols to collect whole blood in K2EDTA tubes. For TCRbeta analysis, collaborator samples were shipped as frozen whole blood, as isolated PBMCs, or as DNA extracted from either sample type. The TCR was taken from a man between 25 and 39 years old with active or convalescent COVID-19. Sequenced input: peripheral blood. The receptor chain draws on TRBV29-1 and TRBJ1-6; 10 middle bases align to TRBD1. The CDR3 reads CSVRQGANSPLHF. In nucleotides, the sequence is TGCAGCGTTCGACAGGGGGCAAATTCACCCCTCCACTTT.